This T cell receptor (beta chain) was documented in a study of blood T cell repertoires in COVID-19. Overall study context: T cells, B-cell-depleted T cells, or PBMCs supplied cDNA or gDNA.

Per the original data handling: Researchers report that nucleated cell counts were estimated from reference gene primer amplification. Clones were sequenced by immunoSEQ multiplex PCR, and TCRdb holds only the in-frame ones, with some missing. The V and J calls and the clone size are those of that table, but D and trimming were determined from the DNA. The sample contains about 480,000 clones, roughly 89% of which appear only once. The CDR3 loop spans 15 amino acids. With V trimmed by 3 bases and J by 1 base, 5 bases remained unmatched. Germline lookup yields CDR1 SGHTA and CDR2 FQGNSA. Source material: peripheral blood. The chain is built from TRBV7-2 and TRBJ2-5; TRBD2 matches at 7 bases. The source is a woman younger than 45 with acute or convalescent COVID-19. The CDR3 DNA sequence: TGTGCCAGCAGCTTCACCGGACTAGTCCAAGAGACCCAGTACTTC. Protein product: CASSFTGLVQETQYF.